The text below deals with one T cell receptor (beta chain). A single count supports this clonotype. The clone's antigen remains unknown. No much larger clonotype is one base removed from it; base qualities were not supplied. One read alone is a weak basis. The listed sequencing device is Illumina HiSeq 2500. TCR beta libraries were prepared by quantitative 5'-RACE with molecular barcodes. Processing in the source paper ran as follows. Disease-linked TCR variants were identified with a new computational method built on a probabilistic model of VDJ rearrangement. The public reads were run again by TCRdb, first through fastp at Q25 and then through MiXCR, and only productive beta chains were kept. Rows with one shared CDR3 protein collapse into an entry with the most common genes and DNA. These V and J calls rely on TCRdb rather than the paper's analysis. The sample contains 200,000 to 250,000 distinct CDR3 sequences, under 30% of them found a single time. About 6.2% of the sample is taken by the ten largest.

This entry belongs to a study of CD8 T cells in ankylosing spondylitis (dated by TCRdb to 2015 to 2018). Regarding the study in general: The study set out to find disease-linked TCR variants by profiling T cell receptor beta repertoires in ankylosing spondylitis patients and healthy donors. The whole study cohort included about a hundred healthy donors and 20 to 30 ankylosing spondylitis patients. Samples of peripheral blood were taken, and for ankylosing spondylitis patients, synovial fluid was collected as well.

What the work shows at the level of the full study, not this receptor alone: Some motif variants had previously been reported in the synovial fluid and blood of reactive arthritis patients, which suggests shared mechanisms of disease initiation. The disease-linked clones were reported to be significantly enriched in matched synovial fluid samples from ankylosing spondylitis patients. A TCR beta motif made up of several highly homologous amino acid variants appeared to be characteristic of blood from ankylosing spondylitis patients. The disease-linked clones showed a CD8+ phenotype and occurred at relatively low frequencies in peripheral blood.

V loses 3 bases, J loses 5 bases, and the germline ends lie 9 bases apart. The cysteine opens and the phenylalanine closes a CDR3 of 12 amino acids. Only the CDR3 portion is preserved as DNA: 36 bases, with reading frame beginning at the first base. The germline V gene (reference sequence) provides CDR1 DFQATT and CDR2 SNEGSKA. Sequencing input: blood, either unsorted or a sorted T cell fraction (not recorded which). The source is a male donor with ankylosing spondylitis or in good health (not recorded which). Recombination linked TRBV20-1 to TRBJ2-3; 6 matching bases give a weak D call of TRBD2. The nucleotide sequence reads TGCAGTGCTAGCGGGAGTCTAGATACGCAGTATTTT. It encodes CSASGSLDTQYF.